One TCR beta chain is described in this entry. Its specificity is not known. This sample is part of a study of cytotoxic CD8 clonotypes in ibrutinib-treated CLL. For the study at large: Outcomes included some 25 partial and 2 complete responses; after median about 5.5 years, 14 stayed remitted and around 12 progressed. Whole-study results and caveats: Clonality (at baseline) was higher than in age-matched healthy donors and tracked circulating CD8+ T-cell counts. Clonality rose at ibrutinib response and fell back toward baseline at progression.

Sequenced by immunoSEQ multiplex PCR; TCRdb stores in-frame clones only, minus some. The sample holds some 140,000 clones, roughly 84% seen once. The CDR3 has 15 amino acids. Germline trimming cut 5 bases from V and 6 bases from J; bases unmatched to any gene: 12. Germline V gene lookup returns CDR1 SGHTS and CDR2 YDEGEE. The sequencing used PBMCs, collected after 24 months of ibrutinib treatment. The TCR comes from a human donor with chronic lymphocytic leukemia. The chain couples TRBV5-8 to TRBJ2-7, with TRBD1 matching 9 bases. The CDR3 protein is CASRARTGDSGEQYF. The CDR3 DNA is TGTGCCAGCAGAGCAAGGACAGGGGATTCTGGCGAGCAGTACTTC.